The rows below give T cell receptor beta chains drawn from one sample of a study of PD-1 blockade in classical Hodgkin lymphoma. TCRdb's copy holds only in-frame clones and misses some; the assay was immunoSEQ multiplex PCR. The sample contains roughly 60,000 clones, roughly 90% of which appear only once. The sequencing used peripheral blood mononuclear cells (PBMCs), collected at baseline. These receptors originate from a human donor with classical Hodgkin lymphoma. Both conserved end residues are part of each CDR3.

v_gene | len | CDR3aa
TRBV18 | 14 | CASSPRTGTSEAFF
TRBV6-6 | 15 | CASSFTQAVNTEAFF
TRBV2 | 14 | CASSEGGQGNTQYF
TRBV28 | 12 | CASGSLNTEAFF
TRBV5-6 | 15 | CASSYPGQGTYEQYF
TRBV7-8 | 17 | CASSSTGLAGAKETQYF
TRBV18 | 19 | CASSPRLAGGNSGANVLTF
TRBV29-1 | 15 | CSVDKGANLNAEQFF
TRBV19 | 15 | CASSLSGSLADTQYF
TRBV2 | 13 | CASHGFGVTEAFF
TRBV18 | 13 | CASSPRTNEKLFF
TRBV5-6 | 13 | CASSFDSDATQYF
TRBV7-8 | 15 | CASREPGQGPYEQYF
TRBV6-5 | 13 | CASSYYRGEEQFF
TRBV28 | 12 | CASSSQQNEQFF
TRBV13 | 15 | CASSLVHSSYNEQFF
TRBV14 | 15 | CASSQDGTGRTEAFF
TRBV7-6 | 15 | CASSLAQGLYNEQFF
TRBV28 | 11 | CASSFADTQYF
TRBV9 | 19 | CASSVEGQGFVSYNSPLHF
TRBV18 | 15 | CASSPWASSYNEQFF
TRBV27 | 15 | CASSLPLGPPAEQFF
TRBV28 | 14 | CASTAPGSNQPQHF
TRBV7-2 | 16 | CASSLDWLAATYEQYF
TRBV15 | 15 | CATSNPLAGSNEQYF
TRBV4-1 | 16 | CASSQDSGTGGTEAFF
TRBV7-9 | 15 | CASSLGSGQLAEQYF
TRBV5-1 | 17 | CASSLAPSSSYNSPLHF
TRBV11-2 | 17 | CASSLAPGTGGSYEQYF
TRBV10-3 | 12 | CAISDWDYEQYF
TRBV27 | 13 | CASSPGTENIQYF
TRBV27 | 13 | CASSFVWGYEQYF
TRBV4-1 | 15 | CASSQEDSSTGELFF
TRBV5-1 | 18 | CASSLDGSGAGYTGELFF
TRBV4-1 | 14 | CASSRTGEGRPQHF